Each of the 19 T cell receptor beta chains below was sequenced from the same sample in a study of PD-1 blockade in classical Hodgkin lymphoma. TCRdb's table, derived via immunoSEQ multiplex PCR, lists solely in-frame clones and lacks some. The sample carries 75,000 to 100,000 clones, about 92% recorded once. The time point: cycle 4 day 1 (C4D1), after more than 5 weeks of nivolumab. Autologous stem cell transplantation was followed by relapse in every patient, and brentuximab vedotin exposure varied. The input for sequencing was peripheral blood mononuclear cells (PBMCs), taken before the fourth cycle of nivolumab. The receptors were gathered from a human donor with classical Hodgkin lymphoma.

The chain couples TRBV7-8 to TRBJ2-2, with 12 bases lining up with TRBD2. The germline V gene encodes CDR1 SGHVS and CDR2 FQNEAQ. This CDR3 spans 18 amino acids. V was pared by 2 bases and J by 3 bases, with 7 bases of the junction left unmatched. CDR3 sequence (DNA): TGTGCCAGCAGCTTAAGGCTAGCGGGAGGGGGATACACCGGGGAGCTGTTTTTT. It yields the protein CASSLRLAGGGYTGELFF.

Here the CDR3 DNA reads TGTGCCAGCAGCTTAGCGAAGGGGGGAACCCAAGAGACCCAGTACTTC. Encoded protein: CASSLAKGGTQETQYF. The genes are TRBV7-9 and TRBJ2-5; either TRBD1 or TRBD2 may fit D (6 bases each). CDR1 SEHNR and CDR2 FQNEAQ come from the germline V gene (reference sequence). CDR3 length: 16 residues. The germline V and J ends were trimmed by 0 bases and 1 base, with 12 bases remaining between them.

This clone was recorded once. The chain carries TRBV6-6 and TRBJ1-1; D possibly corresponds to TRBD1 (6 bases). V lost 2 bases to trimming and J lost 1 base, with 11 bases between them. The germline V gene encodes CDR1 MNHNY and CDR2 SVGAGI (reference sequence). The CDR3 contains 15 residues. CDR3 nucleotide sequence: TGTGCCAGCAGTTACCCCAGCAGGGGGAACACTGAAGCTTTCTTT. Amino acid sequence: CASSYPSRGNTEAFF.

The count of this clone is one. The chain is built from TRBV5-1 and TRBJ2-7, with a possible D match to TRBD1 (6 bases). The CDR3 is made up of 14 amino acids. Germline-derived CDR1 and CDR2 are SGHRS and YFSETQ. Deletions cut 0 bases from V and 1 base from J, with 8 bases between. The CDR3: CASSLAQGSYEQYF. For the CDR3, the DNA is TGCGCCAGCAGCTTGGCACAGGGATCCTACGAGCAGTACTTC.

V and J are TRBV7-9 and TRBJ1-1; TRBD1 might be the D (6 bases). The V end was cut by 3 bases, the J end by 7 bases, with 12 bases between. The CDR3 covers 13 residues. Looked up from germline, CDR1 is SEHNR and CDR2 is FQNEAQ (reference sequence). The CDR3 loop is CASSFRQDLEAFF. The CDR3 DNA is TGTGCCAGCAGCTTCAGACAGGACCTTGAAGCTTTCTTT.

The chain recombines TRBV13 with TRBJ2-7; perhaps TRBD2 as D (5 bases). The ends were cut back, 1 base at V and 4 bases at J, with 11 bases in the middle. CDR3 length equals 14 residues. CDR1 is PRHDT and CDR2 is FYEKMQ in the germline V gene (reference sequence). The CDR3 reads CASSLEDSGYEQYF. As DNA, the CDR3 is TGTGCCAGCAGCTTAGAGGATTCGGGATACGAGCAGTACTTC. Using reference TRBV13 and TRBJ2-7 for the parts outside the CDR3, the full variable domain is AAGVIQSPRHLIKEKRETATLKCYPIPRHDTVYWYQQGPGQDPQFLISFYEKMQSDKGSIPDRFSAQQFSDYHSELNMSSLELGDSALYFCASSLEDSGYEQYFGPGTRLTVT.

V is TRBV30 and J is TRBJ1-5, with D tentatively TRBD1 (5 bases). V gave up 0 bases and J gave up 1 base, with 10 bases separating them. The CDR3 has 15 residues. Per the germline V gene, CDR1 is GTSNPN and CDR2 is SVGIG (reference sequence). The CDR3 DNA reads TGTGCCTGGAGTGTTTTCGGGGCGAGCAATCAGCCCCAGCATTTT. This sequence encodes CAWSVFGASNQPQHF.

V is TRBV18 and J is TRBJ2-7, with D possibly being TRBD1 (6 bases). CDR1 is KGHSH and CDR2 is LQKENI in the germline V gene. Trimming shortened V by 3 bases and J by 7 bases, and 13 bases separated the two germline ends. CDR3 length equals 13 residues. The DNA for the CDR3 is TGTGCCAGCTCACCCTTCCCCGACAGGGAGCAGTACTTC. Its protein product is CASSPFPDREQYF.

The chain couples TRBV19 to TRBJ1-1; TRBD1 agrees at 8 bases. From germline, CDR1 is LNHDA and CDR2 SQIVND (reference sequence). CDR3 length equals 16 residues. Unmatched junction bases numbered 11, after V lost 3 bases and J lost 5 bases. The CDR3: CASSIRTGIRGTEAFF. For the CDR3, the DNA is TGTGCCAGTAGTATCCGGACAGGGATCAGGGGAACTGAAGCTTTCTTT.

The chain has TRBV20-1 and TRBJ2-7; tentative D call: TRBD1 (5 bases). The CDR3 is 11 residues long. CDR1 is DFQATT, CDR2 SNEGSKA, per germline (reference sequence). Trimming shortened V by 3 bases and J by 6 bases, and 9 bases separated the two germline ends. The CDR3 coding sequence is TGCAGTGCTAGCCAGGGATTCGAGCAGTACTTC. Translated: CSASQGFEQYF.

This clone has just a few counts. The CDR3 spells CASSLLGLTGWSTGELFF. The CDR3 region has the DNA TGTGCCAGCAGCCTACTTGGGCTGACAGGGTGGTCCACCGGGGAGCTGTTTTTT. This sequence joins TRBV2 and TRBJ2-2; 7 positions match TRBD1. This CDR3 contains 18 residues. The ends lost 6 bases at V and 4 bases at J; junction bases unmatched: 17. Per germline, CDR1 SNHLY and CDR2 FYNNEI. Drawing the rest from reference TRBV2 and TRBJ2-2, the complete variable domain is EPEVTQTPSHQVTQMGQEVILRCVPISNHLYFYWYRQILGQKVEFLVSFYNNEISEKSEIFDDQFSVERPDGSNFTLKIRSTKLEDSAMYFCASSLLGLTGWSTGELFFGEGSRLTVL.

This clone appeared once. The chain employs TRBV10-2 and TRBJ2-5; D may correspond to TRBD1 or TRBD2 (5 bases each). The V gene lost 0 bases and the J gene lost 9 bases, with 14 bases spanning the gap. CDR1 and CDR2 (germline): WSHSY, SAAADI. The CDR3 consists of 14 residues. CDR3 sequence: CASSESQGGFSQYF. CDR3 in DNA: TGCGCCAGCAGTGAGTCCCAGGGCGGGTTTTCCCAGTACTTC.

The chain is built from TRBV7-2 and TRBJ2-1; D is possibly TRBD2 (6 bases). V was trimmed by 4 bases and J by 0 bases, leaving 13 bases between them. This CDR3 comprises 16 residues. The germline V gene encodes CDR1 SGHTA and CDR2 FQGNSA. The CDR3 DNA reads as TGTGCCAGCAGCTCACCGCGGGACTTCTCCTACAATGAGCAGTTCTTC. This sequence encodes CASSSPRDFSYNEQFF.

This chain links TRBV6-5 with TRBJ1-1; a weak D match, TRBD1 (6 bases). The CDR3 totals 13 residues. The V gene lost 10 bases and the J gene lost 6 bases, with 18 bases spanning the gap. Germline CDR1 is MNHEY and CDR2 is SVGAGI. The DNA of the CDR3 is TGTGCCACCGCCAGGGGCTACCCTCCTGAAGCTTTCTTT. This translates into CATARGYPPEAFF.

CDR3 in DNA: TGTGCCAGCAGCTTAGGGCCTAGCGGGAGAAACGAGCAGTACTTC. This codes for CASSLGPSGRNEQYF. The V call is TRBV7-2, the J call TRBJ2-7; 10 nucleotides line up with TRBD2. J lost 5 bases, V lost 1 base, and 5 bases had no gene match. Germline-derived CDR1 and CDR2 are SGHTA and FQGNSA. There are 15 residues in the CDR3.

The chain employs TRBV5-1 and TRBJ2-1, with 9 bases aligning to TRBD2. The V segment lost 0 bases and the J segment 4 bases; nucleotides outside the gene matches: 2. The CDR3 length is 15 residues. Looked up from germline, CDR1 is SGHRS and CDR2 is YFSETQ. The CDR3 protein is CASSLVAGDYNEQFF. CDR3 coding DNA: TGCGCCAGCAGCTTGGTAGCGGGAGATTACAATGAGCAGTTCTTC.

The chain employs TRBV7-9 and TRBJ1-4; D remains unclear. This CDR3 comprises 14 residues. In germline, CDR1 is SEHNR, CDR2 FQNEAQ (reference sequence). The V and J ends lost 0 bases and 8 bases respectively, with 10 bases between them. CDR3 bases: TGTGCCAGCAGCTTAGCGGGTACCATAGAAAAACTGTTTTTT. It codes for CASSLAGTIEKLFF. The complete variable domain, with remaining parts taken from reference TRBV7-9 and TRBJ1-4, reads DTGVSQNPRHKITKRGQNVTFRCDPISEHNRLYWYRQTLGQGPEFLTYFQNEAQLEKSRLLSDRFSAERPKGSFSTLEIQRTEQGDSAMYLCASSLAGTIEKLFFGSGTQLSVL.

This CDR3 reads CASSLTGTGLVKLFF. The DNA for the CDR3 is TGTGCCAGCAGTTTAACGGGGACAGGGCTGGTAAAACTGTTTTTT. The rearrangement joins TRBV27 to TRBJ1-4; 9 nucleotides match TRBD1. This CDR3 is 15 amino acids long. With 2 bases clipped from V and 10 bases from J, the junction kept 8 bases outside the gene matches. Looked up from germline, CDR1 is MNHEY and CDR2 is SMNVEV (reference sequence). Looking up the rest from reference TRBV27 and TRBJ1-4 gives the full variable domain: EAQVTQNPRYLITVTGKKLTVTCSQNMNHEYMSWYRQDPGLGLRQIYYSMNVEVTDKGDVPEGYKVSRKEKRNFPLILESPSPNQTSLYFCASSLTGTGLVKLFFGSGTQLSVL.

The V call is TRBV9, the J call TRBJ2-7, with D possibly TRBD1 on 6 matching bases. V was pared by 0 bases and J by 3 bases, with 13 bases between. Per the germline V gene, CDR1 is SGDLS and CDR2 is YYNGEE. CDR3 length equals 15 residues. CDR3 nucleotides: TGTGCCAGCAGCGTAGATTACAGGGCAGGCTACGAGCAGTACTTC. Its protein product is CASSVDYRAGYEQYF. Looking up the rest from reference TRBV9 and TRBJ2-7 gives the full variable domain: DSGVTQTPKHLITATGQRVTLRCSPRSGDLSVYWYQQSLDQGLQFLIQYYNGEERAKGNILERFSAQQFPDLHSELNLSSLELGDSALYFCASSVDYRAGYEQYFGPGTRLTVT.